This paragraph reports one TCR beta chain. The length of the CDR3 is 17 residues. J gave up 2 bases and V 5 bases, and 11 bases lay outside the gene matches. In germline, CDR1 is MDHEN, CDR2 SYDVKM. This sample stems from a study of identical twins. TCRdb analysed the 5' RACE reads with MiXCR anew, one entry per CDR3 protein. The repertoire consists of 400,000 to 550,000 distinct CDR3 sequences, with roughly 13% occurring once and the leading ten covering approximately 0.98%. In addition, the sample was reused for a study of yellow fever vaccine responses in identical twins.

Sequencing used CD4+ T cells sorted from blood. The chain recombines TRBV28 with TRBJ2-3; 9 bases match TRBD2. This clonotype was sampled from a woman aged 18-29 years in good health. CDR3 protein: CASSLPLLAGHTDTQYF. The CDR3 DNA follows: TGTGCCAGCAGTCTCCCCCTTCTAGCGGGACACACAGATACGCAGTATTTT.